The sequence of this TCR beta chain was determined in a study of OX40 agonist ivuxolimab in advanced cancers. Across the whole study: Six ivuxolimab dose levels, 0.01 to 10 mg/kg, were given intravenously every 2 weeks. Allowance was made for prior anti-PD-1, anti-PD-L1 or anti-CTLA-4 therapy, and roughly 40% had some. The study enrolled dose-escalation patients with hepatocellular carcinoma, melanoma, renal cell or head and neck cancer.

Assay used: immunoSEQ multiplex PCR; TCRdb lists only in-frame clones, some missing. The sample carries 25,000 to 30,000 clones, around 87% recorded once. Study-wide findings and caveats: Clonal expansion was seen in CD4+ and CD8+ blood T cells by week 6 at 0.1 to 3.0 mg/kg.

This clone was seen once. Its target is not known. CDR3 length equals 12 residues. V lost 3 bases and J lost 2, with 3 bases in between. Germline CDR1 reads MGHRA; CDR2 reads YSYEKL. The TCR comes from an adult with an advanced solid tumor such as melanoma, head and neck, liver or kidney cancer. The sample in question was CD4+ or CD8+ T cells sorted from blood, obtained in a trial of the OX40 agonist ivuxolimab. V and J are TRBV4-1 and TRBJ2-3; no firm D call. The CDR3 here is CASSQLTDTQYF. DNA of the CDR3: TGCGCCAGCAGCCAGCTCACAGATACGCAGTATTTT.